Below, 20 T cell receptor beta chains from the same sample are listed, as sequenced in a study of T cell responses to AZD1222 COVID-19 vaccine. Profiling relied on immunoSEQ multiplex PCR, and the TCRdb table lists in-frame clones only, not all of them. The sample yields over 130,000 clones, about 88% seen once. The sequenced sample was peripheral blood, obtained on day 0 of AZD1222 vaccination. All receptors derive from an adult in good health.

This clone has only a few counts. The chain combines TRBV19 with TRBJ2-3; D is uncertain. The V gene lost 3 bases and the J gene lost 4 bases, with 20 bases spanning the gap. The CDR3 has 17 residues. Germline V gives CDR1 LNHDA, CDR2 SQIVND (reference sequence). This CDR3 reads CASSIVAALYSADTQYF. The DNA of the CDR3 is TGTGCCAGTAGTATCGTTGCGGCATTGTACTCCGCAGATACGCAGTATTTT.

J is TRBJ1-2 and V is TRBV5-1, with unresolved D. Germline CDR1 SGHRS, CDR2 YFSETQ. CDR3 length: 14 amino acids. Trimming cost V 1 base and J 2 bases, with 9 bases left between them. The CDR3 DNA is TGCGCCAGCAGCTTGCGGCGGGCGAACTATGGCTACACCTTC. Protein product: CASSLRRANYGYTF.

This CDR3 is CASRVQGIMSYGYTF. The CDR3 DNA is TGCGCCAGCAGAGTACAGGGGATAATGAGCTATGGCTACACCTTC. The rearrangement uses TRBV5-1 and TRBJ1-2; 7 bases match TRBD1. J gave up 4 bases and V 5 bases, and 11 bases lay outside the gene matches. Germline V gene lookup returns CDR1 SGHRS and CDR2 YFSETQ. CDR3 length: 15 residues.

Here the CDR3 reads CASSPPESAEKLFF. The CDR3 DNA follows: TGTGCCAGCTCACCACCGGAGTCAGCCGAAAAACTGTTTTTT. The V call is TRBV18, the J call TRBJ1-4; D is undetermined. The CDR3 is 14 amino acids. V lost 0 bases to trimming and J lost 8 bases, with 10 bases between them. Germline CDR1 is KGHSH and CDR2 is LQKENI.

This clone was observed a few times. The chain carries TRBV6-4 and TRBJ1-2; 7 bases match TRBD1. CDR1 and CDR2 (germline): MRHNA, SNTAGT. The CDR3 sequence is 14 residues long. J was trimmed by 8 bases and V by 2 bases; bases with no gene match: 8. CDR3 in amino acids: CASSDLDRVSGYTF. The CDR3 region has the DNA TGTGCCAGCAGTGACCTTGACAGGGTCTCCGGCTACACCTTC.

J is TRBJ1-5 and V is TRBV19; D remains ambiguous. The V gene's germline CDR1 is LNHDA and CDR2 SQIVND (reference sequence). The CDR3 spans 12 residues. Deletions cut 4 bases from V and 7 bases from J, with 8 bases between. CDR3 DNA sequence: TGTGCCAGTAGTACGTGGAGGCAGCCCCAGCATTTT. It yields the protein CASSTWRQPQHF.

The chain has TRBV5-4 and TRBJ2-5; the match to TRBD1 covers 7 bases. The CDR3 runs 18 residues. Trimming took 3 bases from V and 2 from J; bases not matched to a gene: 16. Per germline, CDR1 SGHNT and CDR2 YYREEE (reference sequence). CDR3 in DNA: TGTGCCAGCAGCTCAACCTCATCCCCAGGGACAGAGCAAGAGACCCAGTACTTC. Amino acids: CASSSTSSPGTEQETQYF.

This chain joins TRBV5-1 and TRBJ2-6; D unresolved. Per germline, CDR1 SGHRS and CDR2 YFSETQ. This CDR3 has 16 amino acids. V lost 4 bases and J lost 0, with 11 bases in between. In DNA form, the CDR3 reads TGCGCCAGCAGCGGCGACGACCTCTCTGGGGCCAACGTCCTGACTTTC. This encodes CASSGDDLSGANVLTF.

The V gene is TRBV7-9, the J gene TRBJ1-1, with D possibly being TRBD1 (6 bases). CDR1 and CDR2 (germline): SEHNR, FQNEAQ (reference sequence). This CDR3 has 14 amino acids. Trimming pared 1 base from V and 7 bases from J, leaving 13 bases between. The DNA of the CDR3 is TGTGCCAGCAGCTTAGACAGGACAGCCTATGAAGCTTTCTTT. Translated: CASSLDRTAYEAFF.

The gene calls are TRBV5-6 and TRBJ1-5; D not resolved. The CDR3 is made up of 12 amino acids. The ends were cut back, 5 bases at V and 5 bases at J, with 8 bases in the middle. Germline lookup yields CDR1 SGHDT and CDR2 YYEEEE. CDR3 nucleotides: TGTGCCAGCAGTTCCCCCTATCAGCCCCAGCATTTT. Protein: CASSSPYQPQHF.

This clone was seen only a few times. The rearrangement joins TRBV20-1 to TRBJ2-1; D remains ambiguous. The CDR3 extends over 11 amino acids. Germline V CDR1 and CDR2: DFQATT, SNEGSKA (reference sequence). Trimming removed 6 bases from V and 7 bases from J, with 10 bases in between. The CDR3 nucleotides are TGCAGTGCCATCTATAAAAATGAGCAGTTCTTC. This sequence encodes CSAIYKNEQFF.

CDR3 coding DNA: TGTGCCAGCAGCTCCTCTAATGAGCAGTTCTTC. This translates into CASSSSNEQFF. J is TRBJ2-1 and V is TRBV7-9; D gene uncertain. V dropped 4 bases and J dropped 7 bases, with 5 bases sitting between them. The CDR3 spans 11 residues. CDR1 is SEHNR and CDR2 is FQNEAQ in the germline V gene (reference sequence). Using reference TRBV7-9 and TRBJ2-1 for the parts outside the CDR3, the full variable domain is DTGVSQNPRHKITKRGQNVTFRCDPISEHNRLYWYRQTLGQGPEFLTYFQNEAQLEKSRLLSDRFSAERPKGSFSTLEIQRTEQGDSAMYLCASSSSNEQFFGPGTRLTVL.

This clone came up once. V gene TRBV4-1 combines with J gene TRBJ1-2, with D tentatively TRBD1 (6 bases). V was cut by 1 base and J by 8 bases, with 14 bases left in between. CDR1 is MGHRA, CDR2 YSYEKL, per germline. CDR3 length equals 14 residues. The CDR3 loop reads CASSQVTGGRGYTF. As DNA, the CDR3 is TGCGCCAGCAGCCAAGTTACGGGGGGCCGGGGCTACACCTTC.

The chain couples TRBV7-8 to TRBJ2-3; D is unclear. Germline CDR1 and CDR2: SGHVS and FQNEAQ. Deletions cut 8 bases from V and 2 bases from J, with 11 bases between. This CDR3 has 13 residues. The chain's CDR3 is CASGLTPTDTQYF. The CDR3 DNA follows: TGTGCCAGCGGATTAACCCCCACAGATACGCAGTATTTT.

J is TRBJ2-5 and V is TRBV23-1; D uncertain. TRBV23-1 is identified as an open reading frame with a role that is uncertain. The V end lost 3 bases, the J end lost 2 bases, and 10 bases lay between the germline ends. There are 14 residues in the CDR3. DNA for the CDR3: TGCGCCAGCAGTCATTCGGATATTCAAGAGACCCAGTACTTC. It is translated as CASSHSDIQETQYF.

The rearrangement links TRBV6-1 to TRBJ2-7; 10 bases align to TRBD2. Unmatched junction bases numbered 22, after V lost 1 base and J lost 4 bases. The V gene's germline CDR1 is MNHNS and CDR2 SASEGT. The CDR3 extends over 21 amino acids. CDR3: CASSEVQVVTGFTSGKYEQYF. CDR3 nucleotides: TGTGCCAGCAGTGAAGTGCAGGTGGTGACAGGGTTCACTAGCGGGAAGTACGAGCAGTACTTC.

The chain joins TRBV11-3 to TRBJ2-2; no clear D. V gave up 5 bases and J gave up 4 bases, with 14 bases separating them. This CDR3 has 15 residues. The V gene's germline CDR1 is SGHNT and CDR2 YENEEA. The CDR3 reads CASSPSPSGTGELFF. CDR3 nucleotides: TGTGCCAGCAGCCCGAGCCCAAGTGGCACCGGGGAGCTGTTTTTT. Full variable domain (rest looked up from reference TRBV11-3 and TRBJ2-2): EAGVVQSPRYKIIEKKQPVAFWCNPISGHNTLYWYLQNLGQGPELLIRYENEEAVDDSQLPKDRFSAERLKGVDSTLKIQPAELGDSAVYLCASSPSPSGTGELFFGEGSRLTVL.

The chain joins TRBV11-2 to TRBJ2-3, with a tentative D call TRBD1 (5 bases). V lost 4 bases and J lost 2, with 13 bases in between. This CDR3 comprises 15 residues. Germline values: CDR1 SGHAT, CDR2 FQNNGV. The CDR3 nucleotides are TGTGCCAGCAGCTCATACAGGCGACCCACAGATACGCAGTATTTT. Amino acids: CASSSYRRPTDTQYF.

The sample holds one count of this clone. V is TRBV18 and J is TRBJ1-6, with D possibly being TRBD1 (6 bases). The CDR3 extends over 14 amino acids. Between the trimmed V and J ends, which lost 3 bases and 9 bases, there was a span of 12 bases. The germline V gene has CDR1 KGHSH and CDR2 LQKENI. This CDR3 reads CASSPAGASSPLHF. CDR3 in DNA: TGTGCCAGCTCACCGGCGGGGGCAAGTTCACCCCTCCACTTT.

The chain employs TRBV3-1 (or the pseudogene TRBV3-2) and TRBJ2-1, with unresolved D. CDR3 length: 12 residues. CDR1 and CDR2 from the germline V gene are LGHDT and YNNKEL (reference sequence). Trimming took off 2 bases at V and 4 bases at J, with 3 bases between the two ends. CDR3 bases: TGTGCCAGCAGCCAATTTTACAATGAGCAGTTCTTC. It yields the protein CASSQFYNEQFF.